One sample yielded the 18 T cell receptor beta chains listed below, sequenced in a study of blood T cell repertoires in COVID-19. Method: immunoSEQ multiplex PCR; TCRdb's copy keeps in-frame clones and lacks some. The table lists 120,000 to 150,000 clones, about nine tenths of them singletons. The sample taken for sequencing was peripheral blood. These receptors were obtained from a man between 45 and 60 years old with active or convalescent COVID-19.

The sample holds one count of this clone. V usage is TRBV4-2 and J usage is TRBJ2-7; 12 bases align to TRBD2. The CDR3 length is 15 residues. J gave up 2 bases and V 5 bases, and 4 bases lay outside the gene matches. Germline CDR1 and CDR2: LGHNA and YNFKEQ. The CDR3 sequence is CASSDLAGGAYEQYF. CDR3 bases: TGTGCCAGCAGCGACCTAGCGGGAGGGGCCTACGAGCAGTACTTC.

V and J are TRBV18 and TRBJ1-5; D possibly corresponds to TRBD1 (5 bases). Germline-derived CDR1 and CDR2 are KGHSH and LQKENI. CDR3 size: 14 residues. Deletions cut 2 bases from V and 3 bases from J, with 8 bases between. CDR3 region: CASSPDSSNQPQHF. CDR3 in DNA: TGTGCCAGCTCACCAGACAGTTCCAATCAGCCCCAGCATTTT.

V gene TRBV2 combines with J gene TRBJ1-5, with 7 bases lining up with TRBD1. Germline assignment: CDR1 SNHLY and CDR2 FYNNEI. Germline trimming cut 5 bases from V and 3 bases from J; bases unmatched to any gene: 7. The CDR3 has 15 amino acids. The CDR3 DNA is TGTGCCAGCAGTTATCGGACAGGCTACAATCAGCCCCAGCATTTT. Its protein product is CASSYRTGYNQPQHF.

The V call is TRBV9, the J call TRBJ2-3; 8 bases align to TRBD1. Germline CDR1 and CDR2: SGDLS and YYNGEE. With V trimmed by 3 bases and J by 4 bases, 4 bases remained unmatched. This CDR3 region has 14 residues. CDR3: CASSAGQGPDTQYF. The CDR3 nucleotides are TGTGCCAGCAGCGCAGGACAGGGTCCAGATACGCAGTATTTT.

This clone was observed a single time. This rearrangement joins TRBV9 to TRBJ1-2; D gene unclear. The CDR3 runs to 13 residues. V was cut by 3 bases and J by 7 bases, with 13 bases left in between. Germline loops: CDR1 SGDLS, CDR2 YYNGEE. Written as DNA, the CDR3 is TGTGCCAGCAGCGCCTGGGCGGGGAGTGGCTACACCTTC. Translating it yields CASSAWAGSGYTF.

This clone was picked up a small number of times. The V call is TRBV7-9, the J call TRBJ2-1; 9 positions match TRBD1. V was clipped by 5 bases and J by 7 bases; unmatched bases: 15. CDR3 length equals 17 residues. Germline CDR1 is SEHNR and CDR2 is FQNEAQ (reference sequence). CDR3 DNA: TGTGCCAGCAGCCCCAAAGTCCGGGACAGGGACAGAAATGAGCAGTTCTTC. This encodes CASSPKVRDRDRNEQFF.

The V gene is TRBV12-3 or TRBV12-4, the J gene TRBJ1-5; 7 bases map to TRBD1. V gave up 7 bases and J gave up 3 bases; unmatched junction bases: 3. CDR3 length: 13 residues. The CDR3 sequence: CASKQGPNQPQHF. The CDR3 DNA reads TGTGCCAGCAAACAGGGGCCCAATCAGCCCCAGCATTTT.

The chain couples TRBV19 to TRBJ2-1, with 7 bases aligning to TRBD2. V shed 3 bases, J shed 4 bases, and the junction held 9 bases outside the gene matches. CDR1 is LNHDA and CDR2 is SQIVND in the germline V gene (reference sequence). This CDR3 is 16 amino acids long. CDR3 bases: TGTGCCAGTAGTATGAACCTTGCCGGGAGGTACAATGAGCAGTTCTTC. This gives the protein CASSMNLAGRYNEQFF.

This clone was picked up a small number of times. The rearrangement links TRBV3-1 (or the pseudogene TRBV3-2) to TRBJ2-7, with a weak D call TRBD2 (5 bases). V was clipped by 0 bases and J by 2 bases, with 14 bases between them. The CDR3 has 16 amino acids. Germline lookup yields CDR1 LGHDT and CDR2 YNNKEL (reference sequence). This CDR3 reads CASSQELRVPAYEQYF. The CDR3 DNA is TGTGCCAGCAGCCAAGAATTGAGGGTCCCTGCCTACGAGCAGTACTTC.

The gene calls are TRBV2 and TRBJ2-3; TRBD1 matches 8 bases. CDR1 SNHLY and CDR2 FYNNEI come from the germline V gene. The junction had 12 bases not matched to a gene; V was cut back by 2 bases and J by 5 bases. This CDR3 is built from 17 residues. CDR3 loop: CASSEKSPGQGKDTQYF. The DNA for the CDR3 is TGTGCCAGCAGTGAAAAGTCCCCCGGACAGGGCAAAGATACGCAGTATTTT.

The CDR3 DNA sequence: TGTGCCACCAGTGATTTACCCCTAGCGGGCCAGGGAGAGCAGTTCTTC. Amino acids: CATSDLPLAGQGEQFF. The chain combines TRBV24-1 with TRBJ2-1, with 8 bases lining up with TRBD2. The CDR3 runs to 16 residues. V lost 1 base, J lost 10 bases, and 11 bases stayed unmatched. Germline V CDR1 and CDR2: KGHDR, SFDVKD.

This chain links TRBV28 with TRBJ2-7; D is uncertain. The CDR3 is 11 amino acids. The V gene's germline CDR1 is MDHEN and CDR2 SYDVKM. V lost 4 bases and J 1 base, leaving 2 bases between the germline ends. The CDR3 reads CASSSSYEQYF. DNA of the CDR3: TGTGCCAGCAGTTCATCCTACGAGCAGTACTTC.

The DNA for the CDR3 is TGTGCCAGCAGTTTGGGACAGGGGGGGTCCCTGAGTGAGCAGTTCTTC. It yields the protein CASSLGQGGSLSEQFF. The chain recombines TRBV2 with TRBJ2-1; 11 nucleotides match TRBD1. The V segment lost 5 bases and the J segment 9 bases; nucleotides outside the gene matches: 12. This CDR3 spans 16 amino acids. Germline lookup yields CDR1 SNHLY and CDR2 FYNNEI. Together with reference TRBV2 and TRBJ2-1, the CDR3 gives the full variable domain: EPEVTQTPSHQVTQMGQEVILRCVPISNHLYFYWYRQILGQKVEFLVSFYNNEISEKSEIFDDQFSVERPDGSNFTLKIRSTKLEDSAMYFCASSLGQGGSLSEQFFGPGTRLTVL.

CDR3 sequence (DNA): TGTGCCAGCAGCTTGGGGACAGGTCACGAGCAGTACTTC. It translates to CASSLGTGHEQYF. J is TRBJ2-7 and V is TRBV5-4, with 7 bases fitting TRBD1. The trim removed 0 bases at V and 5 bases at J, leaving 2 bases unmatched. The CDR3 runs to 13 residues. The germline CDR1 and CDR2 sequences are SGHNT and YYREEE (reference sequence).

This sequence joins TRBV3-1 (or the pseudogene TRBV3-2) and TRBJ1-2; 7 nucleotides match TRBD1. Germline-derived CDR1 and CDR2 are LGHDT and YNNKEL (reference sequence). Trimming removed 4 bases from V and 8 bases from J; junction bases left unmatched: 10. The CDR3 covers 14 residues. The CDR3 DNA is TGTGCCAGCAGCCGTGGGGACAGATCCTGGGGCTACACCTTC. Encoded protein: CASSRGDRSWGYTF.

This chain uses TRBV7-3 with TRBJ1-1; maybe TRBD1 (6 bases). Germline V gene sequence: CDR1 SGHTA, CDR2 FQGTGA. The CDR3 is 15 amino acids. Trimming left V 2 bases short and J 5 bases short, with 15 bases between. As DNA, the CDR3 is TGTGCCAGCAGCTTACAGGGGCACGGTGGGACTGAAGCTTTCTTT. It translates to CASSLQGHGGTEAFF.

The V call is TRBV11-3, the J call TRBJ2-5; TRBD2 matches at 10 bases. Per the germline V gene, CDR1 is SGHNT and CDR2 is YENEEA. The CDR3 covers 17 residues. J was trimmed by 0 bases and V by 1 base; bases with no gene match: 5. The CDR3 DNA sequence: TGTGCCAGCAGCTTAGGAGTAACTAGCGGGAACCAAGAGACCCAGTACTTC. Encoded protein: CASSLGVTSGNQETQYF.

V usage is TRBV19 and J usage is TRBJ2-6; TRBD1 matches at 8 bases. V lost 3 bases and J lost 2; bases outside the gene matches: 6. Germline CDR1 reads LNHDA; CDR2 reads SQIVND (reference sequence). The CDR3 length is 17 residues. CDR3 region: CASSMGTGGAGANVLTF. The CDR3 DNA is TGTGCCAGTAGTATGGGGACAGGTGGGGCTGGGGCCAACGTCCTGACTTTC.